This T cell receptor (beta chain) was documented in a study of blood T cell repertoires in COVID-19. As for the study in general: Samples of COVID-19 (acute and convalescent) were obtained from the United States, Italy and Spain. The cDNA or gDNA used as material had been derived from T cells, B-cell-depleted T cells, or PBMCs.

Original data processing: Cell counts per sample came from amplifying reference gene primers. The repertoire was sequenced with immunoSEQ multiplex PCR; TCRdb's copy has only in-frame clones and lacks some. V and J calls plus clone size are reproduced from that table; the DNA served to infer D and trimming. Seen here are about 300,000 clones, around nine tenths observed once, and the top ten hold over 1%. Germline lookup yields CDR1 MNHEY and CDR2 SVGAGI. V dropped 5 bases and J dropped 6; count of bases not matched to a gene: 6. This CDR3 is built from 13 residues. The V call is TRBV6-5, the J call TRBJ2-7, with 8 nucleotides matching TRBD2. The source of this sequence is a man in his sixties or seventies with acute or convalescent COVID-19. The sequencing sample was made of peripheral blood. CDR3 residues: CASSQPGLGEQYF. The CDR3 nucleotides are TGTGCCAGCAGTCAGCCGGGACTAGGCGAGCAGTACTTC.